This paragraph reports one T cell receptor (beta chain). As yet, its antigen is unknown. The data were taken from a study of vaccination and CD4 T cells after COVID-19. Whole-study context: Each post-COVID sample was drawn after diagnosis, and the median interval was roughly 100 days (range 35 to 161). Control cultures, each given a CEFX pool, an HIV-1 Nef pool, or no peptide, were included. Overlapping peptides covering the spike proteins of SARS-CoV-2, HCoV-NL63, HCoV-OC43 and HCoV-229E were added to stimulate cells.

The sample's treatment: 10-day PBMC culture with coronavirus spike peptide pools or control peptides (ViraFEST assay). The CDR3 length is 18 residues. Sequence data for DNA of cultured CD4+ T cells were generated by the Oncomine TCR Beta short-read assay. Scientists extracted genomic DNA from CD4+ T cells grown in culture. TCRdb fed the PCR reads into MiXCR, producing one record per CDR3 protein. Of tens of thousands of distinct CDR3 sequences listed, about 56% are singletons. The clonotype was recovered from a human donor who had recovered from COVID-19. The sample was CD4+ T cells from blood, cultured in vitro. The chain carries TRBV21-1 and TRBJ2-1; TRBD2, the table's D call, was not compared with the DNA. TRBV21-1 is designated a pseudogene. The CDR3 DNA is TGTGCCAGCAGCGTGGACAGGGCGCGGGAGGGTAGGAATGAGTGGCAGTTCTTC. It yields the protein CASSVDRAREGRNEWQFF.